This record concerns one TCR beta chain sequence. Its antigen is undetermined. These data are taken from a study of T cell repertoires in cytomegalovirus infection. In the study overall: Recently identified HLA-C-restricted CMV epitopes were among the peptides used. Public TCR beta signatures provided an indication of both CMV infection and a matching HLA type.

The V and J ends lost 5 bases and 6 bases respectively, with 7 bases between them. The germline gives CDR1 SGHVS, CDR2 FNYEAQ. The CDR3 runs 12 residues. Findings of the study overall: CMV-specific HLA-C-restricted TCR beta clonotypes dominated the ex vivo response. Summed public TCR beta family frequency identified CMV carriers bearing the relevant HLA.

TCRdb reprocessed the reads via MiXCR and lists one record per CDR3 protein. Here the sample spans about 890,000 distinct CDR3 sequences, around 32% being singletons. The starting material was cultured CD8+ T cells from PBMCs, obtained from culture after CMV antigen stimulation. The chain joins TRBV7-6 to TRBJ2-2; no clear D. The receptor comes from a human donor in good health (CMV status not recorded). Some clones in this sample may be carry-over from other donors' samples. CDR3 amino acids: CASSTPAGELFF. CDR3 bases: TGTGCCAGCAGCACCCCTGCCGGGGAGCTGTTTTTT.